One TCR beta chain is described in this entry. The sample originates from a study of blood T cell repertoires in COVID-19. Generated by immunoSEQ multiplex PCR, the TCRdb table keeps only in-frame clones and is missing some. The sample comprises more than 85,000 clones, approximately 84% of which are singletons, and about 10% rests with the top ten. Sequencing used peripheral blood. This TCR came from a man between 70 and 80 years old with acute or convalescent COVID-19.

CDR3 sequence reads: CASSTLNPAGVGTGELFF. CDR3 bases: TGTGCCAGCTCAACGCTCAACCCGGCGGGGGTTGGCACCGGGGAGCTGTTTTTT. V and J are TRBV18 and TRBJ2-2, with 7 bases that match TRBD2. The CDR3 length is 18 residues. The V and J ends lost 5 bases and 4 bases, in that order; junction bases with no gene match: 16. Per the germline V gene, CDR1 is KGHSH and CDR2 is LQKENI.